This entry lists 7 T cell receptor beta chains sequenced from one sample in a study of blood T cell repertoires in COVID-19. Sequencing used immunoSEQ multiplex PCR; TCRdb keeps in-frame clones, though not all of them. The sample yields fewer than 250,000 clones, roughly nine tenths seen once. The sequenced material came from peripheral blood. Receptors were obtained from a woman aged 70-85 years with acute or convalescent COVID-19.

This clone showed up just once. This specimen includes other DNA sequences encoding the same CDR3. The J gene is TRBJ1-5, the V gene TRBV28; D not resolved. CDR1 and CDR2 from the germline V gene are MDHEN and SYDVKM. Deletions cut 1 base from V and 6 bases from J, with 7 bases between. The CDR3 is 13 residues long. The CDR3 bases are TGTGCCAGCAGTTTATTGGGCAGTCAGCCCCAGCATTTT. It yields the protein CASSLLGSQPQHF.

The chain recombines TRBV19 with TRBJ1-1; no definite D call. Germline V gene lookup returns CDR1 LNHDA and CDR2 SQIVND (reference sequence). The CDR3 consists of 12 residues. V lost 4 bases to trimming and J lost 0 bases, with 3 bases between them. Here the CDR3 DNA reads TGTGCCAGTAGTAGGCTGAACACTGAAGCTTTCTTT. It is translated as CASSRLNTEAFF.

The genes are TRBV7-3 and TRBJ2-2; D perhaps matches TRBD2 (5 bases). Trimming removed 1 base from V and 6 bases from J, with 12 bases in between. This CDR3 spans 15 amino acids. Germline lookup yields CDR1 SGHTA and CDR2 FQGTGA. The CDR3, as DNA: TGTGCCAGCAGCTTAAGAGGGAGTCAGCCCGGGGAGCTGTTTTTT. This translates into CASSLRGSQPGELFF. The entire variable domain, with the rest obtained from reference TRBV7-3 and TRBJ2-2, is as follows: GAGVSQTPSNKVTEKGKYVELRCDPISGHTALYWYRQSLGQGPEFLIYFQGTGAADDSGLPNDRFFAVRPEGSVSTLKIQRTERGDSAVYLCASSLRGSQPGELFFGEGSRLTVL.

CDR3 DNA sequence: TGTGCCAGCAGCGTCAGGGAAATGCGGGGCTACACCTTC. Translated, it gives CASSVREMRGYTF. The J gene is TRBJ1-2, the V gene TRBV2, with D possibly TRBD1 on 5 matching bases. The CDR3 extends over 13 amino acids. Trimming shortened V by 6 bases and J by 8 bases, and 16 bases separated the two germline ends. Germline CDR1 reads SNHLY; CDR2 reads FYNNEI.

The sample holds one count of this clone. The chain couples TRBV10-2 to TRBJ2-3, with 11 bases aligning to TRBD2. The CDR3 totals 15 residues. Unmatched junction bases numbered 12, after V lost 7 bases and J lost 9 bases. Per the germline V gene, CDR1 is WSHSY and CDR2 is SAAADI. The CDR3 is CASTELAGVRRTQYF. CDR3 coding DNA: TGCGCCAGCACCGAACTAGCGGGAGTCCGACGGACGCAGTATTTT.

In this sample, this clone turned up a few times. The chain couples TRBV6-5 to TRBJ1-4, with TRBD1 matching over 10 bases. CDR1 and CDR2 (germline): MNHEY, SVGAGI. There are 16 residues in the CDR3. The V segment lost 4 bases and the J segment 3 bases; nucleotides outside the gene matches: 5. CDR3 in amino acids: CASSSDRGQANEKLFF. In DNA, the CDR3 is TGTGCCAGCAGTTCAGACAGGGGGCAAGCTAATGAAAAACTGTTTTTT.

V and J are TRBV18 and TRBJ1-2; maybe TRBD1 (5 bases). The CDR3 sequence is 16 residues long. V gave up 3 bases and J gave up 6 bases, with 20 bases separating them. Germline assignment: CDR1 KGHSH and CDR2 LQKENI. The CDR3 DNA follows: TGTGCCAGCTCACCTTCTTTAACCACTTCGGGGGATGGCTACACCTTC. Its translation is CASSPSLTTSGDGYTF. The entire variable domain, with the rest obtained from reference TRBV18 and TRBJ1-2, is as follows: NAGVMQNPRHLVRRRGQEARLRCSPMKGHSHVYWYRQLPEEGLKFMVYLQKENIIDESGMPKERFSAEFPKEGPSILRIQQVVRGDSAAYFCASSPSLTTSGDGYTFGSGTRLTVV.